The entry below describes one TCR beta chain. The antigen is unknown. Caucasian adults living in Nashville, Tennessee, provided all samples. V shed 7 bases and J shed 0 bases, with 13 bases lying between them. In germline, CDR1 is MNHEY, CDR2 SMNVEV (reference sequence). The CDR3 length is 14 residues. This entry comes from a study of shared clonotypes between healthy human individuals. Study context: Plates per donor: three CD4 naive, three CD4 memory, two CD8 naive, one CD8 memory.

Regarding the study as a whole: Among a handful of donors, approximately 5% of naive CD4 clonotypes were found in common.

This table comes from immunoSEQ multiplex PCR, and its TCRdb copy is limited to in-frame clones, with some not included. The sample consists of a few hundred thousand clones, roughly 84% of them appearing once. Sequences were obtained from memory CD8+ T cells sorted from blood. The subset is: CD45RO+ cells pooled with CCR7-negative TemRA cells. The clonotype comes from a young man in good health. The chain has TRBV27 and TRBJ2-7; D uncertain. The CDR3: CASILVPSSYEQYF. The CDR3 DNA sequence: TGTGCCAGCATATTGGTGCCCAGCTCCTACGAGCAGTACTTC.